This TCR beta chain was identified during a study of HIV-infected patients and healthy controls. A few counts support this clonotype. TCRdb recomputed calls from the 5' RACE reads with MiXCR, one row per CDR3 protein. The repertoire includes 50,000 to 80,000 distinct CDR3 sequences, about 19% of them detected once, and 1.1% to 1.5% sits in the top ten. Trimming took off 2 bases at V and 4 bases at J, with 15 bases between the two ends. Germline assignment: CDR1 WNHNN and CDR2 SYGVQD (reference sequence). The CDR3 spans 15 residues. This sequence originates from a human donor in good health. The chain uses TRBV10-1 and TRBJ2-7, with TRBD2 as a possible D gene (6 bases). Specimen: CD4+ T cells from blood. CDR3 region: CASSETQGRGYEQYF. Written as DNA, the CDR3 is TGCGCCAGCAGTGAGACCCAGGGTCGGGGGTACGAGCAGTACTTC.